This TCR beta chain was observed in a study of T cells in Graves' hyperthyroidism and ophthalmopathy (dated by TCRdb to the late 2010s). For context, the study as a whole: Peripheral blood was sampled at the time of initial diagnosis, prior to any treatment. To identify distinguishing TCR V-J signatures, a discovery cohort of around 100 patients was used, comprising under 45 with Graves' ophthalmopathy and some 60 with stable Graves' hyperthyroidism. Thyroid tissue and blood T-cell repertoires from over 5 Graves' hyperthyroidism patients were also compared in the study. Prospective prediction of ophthalmopathy was tested in an independent validation cohort consisting of some 19 hyperthyroidism patients and more than 15 patients who later progressed to ophthalmopathy. According to the paper, TCR Vbeta CDR3 sequencing was carried out on 135 peripheral blood samples, which came from 40 to 45 ophthalmopathy, around 74 hyperthyroidism and around 17 progressor patients. Following sampling, methimazole starting at 30 mg daily was given to hyperthyroidism patients, and high-dose intravenous methylprednisolone was given to ophthalmopathy patients. The roughly 94 discovery patients were randomly divided into training and test sets at a 7:3 ratio. Broader findings and caveats from the paper: Ophthalmopathy was separated from stable hyperthyroidism by a 13 V-J signature model, with just over 85% sensitivity and approximately 81% specificity obtained in cross-validation and 80%/75% obtained in testing. During validation, the model predicted progression to ophthalmopathy a median of about 6.5 months ahead of onset, with approximately 71% sensitivity and 72.22% specificity. No statistical method was used to set the sample size in advance, and investigators knew the group allocation. Most expanded thyroid clonotypes (frequency above 0.001) were also detected in blood, a finding suggesting that blood repertoires may reflect thyroid immune responses.

The hyperthyroidism patients were between 18 and 65 years old and newly diagnosed, with a disease duration of less than 2 months. Exclusion was applied to patients with uncontrolled infections, other autoimmune diseases, pregnancy or lactation. Clinical symptoms, serum thyroxine and TRAb, thyroid ultrasound, and orbital computed tomography formed the basis for the diagnoses. Blood from progressor patients was drawn when they were first diagnosed with hyperthyroidism, before any ophthalmopathy symptoms appeared. PBMCs were separated from roughly 9.6 ml of fresh peripheral blood using Ficoll-Paque density gradient centrifugation. Progressor patients were initially diagnosed with Graves' hyperthyroidism and developed ophthalmopathy during follow-up. Total RNA was extracted with Trizol reagent, and quality was checked on an Agilent 2100 Bioanalyzer. The junction carries 13 bases between V and J, which are trimmed by 1 base and 10 bases respectively. There are 13 amino acids in the CDR3, from cysteine to phenylalanine inclusive. Only CDR3 DNA is held: 39 bases, read in frame from base 1. CDR1 and CDR2, per the germline V gene (reference sequence), are SEHNR and FQNEAQ.

As concerns this clonotype: No antigen is known for it. Nothing much larger sits one base from this clone, and base qualities are not available.

Amplification of TCR beta CDR3 regions was carried out from RNA transcripts. A first-round RT-PCR of the TCR CDR3 used the HTBI primer set with the Qiagen OneStep RT-PCR kit. The libraries were constructed in a second round of multiplex PCR and then size-selected and purified. Libraries were sequenced paired-end with 100 bp reads on an Illumina HiSeq2000. The study's processing was this. SOAPnuke was used to process the raw data, throwing out any read that contained adapters or uncalled bases, had a mean Phred below 15, or lacked an exact constant-primer or identifier match. COPE v1.2.5 was used to merge high-quality paired reads, and clonotypes were defined as unique nucleotide sequences. Clonotypes were aligned to IMGT TRBV, TRBD and TRBJ reference segments using MiTCR v1.1. Only V-J combinations with frequency above 0.0001, covering approximately 99% of repertoires, were analysed. The TCS score was defined as F50 (clonal expansion) divided by E x V (chaos), with BLOSUM62-based TCRdist calculated between CDR3 peptides within each V-J. Welch's t-statistics and random forest reduced some 510 V-J features to about 12, which were used in a naive Bayes classifier (R e1071). The similarity between thyroid and blood repertoires was quantified using the Morisita-Horn index. TCRdb's own reprocessing of the public reads used fastp at Q25 and MiXCR and kept productive beta chains. Every entry covers one CDR3 protein and lists the most common genes and DNA from its rows. The V and J calls here are based on TCRdb, not the publication. Present in this sample are fewer than 30,000 distinct CDR3 sequences, approximately 49% of which were seen just once. The ten largest clones take up about a quarter of the sample.

The specimen sequenced was blood. The TCR originated in a woman in her thirties or forties with Graves' hyperthyroidism that later progressed to Graves' ophthalmopathy. This chain is built from TRBV7-9 and TRBJ2-5; confidence is insufficient to name the D gene. The DNA sequence is given as TGTGCCAGCAGCTTAGTCGGTCAGGCGGACCAGTACTTC. The encoded protein is CASSLVGQADQYF.